This TCR beta chain emerged from a study of blood T cell repertoires in COVID-19. Study overall: Both acute and convalescent COVID-19 samples were obtained from the United States, Italy and Spain. The cDNA or gDNA used as material had been derived from T cells, B-cell-depleted T cells, or PBMCs.

Original data processing: Amplification with reference gene primers provided the estimates of nucleated cell counts. Produced via immunoSEQ multiplex PCR; TCRdb's table is partial and in-frame only. V, J and clone size derive from that table, while D and trimming were established from the DNA sequence. This sample yields around 310,000 clones, of which 89% are seen a single time; about 12% belongs to the top ten. V was trimmed by 7 bases and J by 6 bases, leaving 12 bases between them. The CDR3 loop spans 13 amino acids. CDR1 and CDR2 (germline): MGHDK, SYGVNS. The sample was peripheral blood. The TCR sequence derives from a woman aged 55-70 years with acute or convalescent COVID-19. The gene calls are TRBV25-1 and TRBJ2-2; perhaps TRBD1 as D (6 bases). The CDR3 region has the DNA TGTGCCAGCAATCTACAGGGCTCCGGGGAGCTGTTTTTT. Its protein is CASNLQGSGELFF.